This paragraph reports one TCR beta chain. Antigen specificity is unknown. This sample stems from a study of T cell responses to AZD1222 COVID-19 vaccine. The study's findings and limits: Spike-spanning, vaccine-associated CD4 TCRs were dominant at 160-218 and 743-854. Increases in Spike-specific TCR breadth and depth were seen after two AZD1222 doses.

Germline values: CDR1 GTSNPN, CDR2 SVGIG (reference sequence). Deletions cut 0 bases from V and 4 bases from J, with 10 bases between. The CDR3 is 13 amino acids. Sequencing used immunoSEQ multiplex PCR; TCRdb keeps in-frame clones, though not all of them. The table records approximately 98,000 clones, approximately 90% of them present only once. The clonotype originates from an adult in good health. The chain carries TRBV30 and TRBJ2-7; D might be TRBD2 (6 bases). This sample comprised peripheral blood, obtained on day 0 of MenACWY control vaccination. The CDR3 loop reads CAWSVPSAYEQYF. For the CDR3, the DNA is TGTGCCTGGAGTGTACCTAGCGCTTACGAGCAGTACTTC.